Below, 30 T cell receptor beta chains from the same sample are listed, as sequenced in a study of cytomegalovirus exposure and HLA in healthy donors (dated by TCRdb to 2017 to 2019). The method was the immunoSEQ multiplex PCR assay. For the multiplex PCR, a mixture combining 60 forward primers for TCR Vbeta segments and 13 reverse primers for TCR Jbeta segments was used. TCRdb provides this immuneACCESS table in a form limited to in-frame rearrangements. Some clones are lacking; in checked studies, under half of them reflect an unresolved V gene, and why the rest are absent is not known. Present in this sample are about 90,000 clones, 70% to 85% of which were seen just once. The ten largest account for about a fifth of the sample. Source material: PBMCs. The origin of the receptors is a man aged 25-40 years in good health and CMV-seropositive.

The chain recombines TRBV18 with TRBJ2-7; TRBD2 agrees at 7 bases. This CDR3 spans 15 amino acids. The V gene's germline CDR1 is KGHSH and CDR2 LQKENI. Trimming at V came to 6 bases and at J to 4 bases, leaving 12 bases not matched to a gene. The CDR3 sequence: CASSQGSTGGYEQYF. DNA of the CDR3: TGTGCCAGCTCCCAAGGGAGTACGGGGGGATACGAGCAGTACTTC.

The sample holds a few counts of this clone. For the CDR3, the DNA is TGTGCCAGCAGCGTAACCCCCTCCCCAGGTAAAGAGACCCAGTACTTC. This gives the protein CASSVTPSPGKETQYF. V gene TRBV9 combines with J gene TRBJ2-5; D gene uncertain. Per the germline V gene, CDR1 is SGDLS and CDR2 is YYNGEE. Trimming pared 1 base from V and 3 bases from J, leaving 16 bases between. This CDR3 has 16 residues.

CDR3 sequence (DNA): TGTGCCAGCAGTCTGGGGACAGGGTCCGAGCAGTACTTC. Translation gives CASSLGTGSEQYF. The genes are TRBV6-5 and TRBJ2-7; 9 bases align to TRBD1. J gave up 6 bases and V 5 bases, and 5 bases lay outside the gene matches. The CDR3 extends over 13 amino acids. Per germline, CDR1 MNHEY and CDR2 SVGAGI.

The gene calls are TRBV2 and TRBJ2-7; 11 positions agree with TRBD2. CDR1 is SNHLY, CDR2 FYNNEI, per germline. The CDR3 runs to 15 residues. V shed 5 bases, J shed 5 bases, and the junction held 8 bases outside the gene matches. Here the CDR3 reads CASSTSGSRFDEQYF. The DNA of the CDR3 is TGTGCCAGCAGTACTAGCGGGAGTAGGTTCGACGAGCAGTACTTC.

This clone was recorded once. The chain employs TRBV7-2 and TRBJ2-4; 8 nucleotides align to TRBD1. CDR3 length equals 13 residues. V lost 5 bases, J lost 8 bases, and 5 bases stayed unmatched. The germline gives CDR1 SGHTA, CDR2 FQGNSA. The CDR3: CASSPQGADIQYF. Here the CDR3 DNA reads TGTGCCAGCAGCCCTCAGGGGGCAGACATTCAGTACTTC.

The chain is built from TRBV7-9 and TRBJ2-5; D gene uncertain. The CDR3 is 14 amino acids. The V and J ends lost 5 bases and 3 bases respectively, with 13 bases between them. The germline gives CDR1 SEHNR, CDR2 FQNEAQ (reference sequence). The CDR3 here is CASSQPGSKETQYF. CDR3 nucleotide sequence: TGTGCCAGCAGCCAACCGGGTAGTAAAGAGACCCAGTACTTC.

The chain is built from TRBV27 and TRBJ2-1; TRBD2 aligns across 12 bases. The CDR3 loop spans 15 amino acids. The germline V gene encodes CDR1 MNHEY and CDR2 SMNVEV (reference sequence). V trimming: 4 bases; J trimming: 6 bases; junction bases outside the gene matches: 4. CDR3 sequence reads: CASSSTSGRFNEQFF. CDR3 DNA: TGTGCCAGCAGTTCGACTAGCGGGAGATTCAATGAGCAGTTCTTC.

This rearrangement joins TRBV7-9 to TRBJ2-4, with 7 nucleotides matching TRBD2. V shed 1 base and J 6 bases; nucleotides not matched to a gene: 6. CDR3 length: 15 residues. The germline CDR1 and CDR2 sequences are SEHNR and FQNEAQ (reference sequence). CDR3 residues: CASSLGGGPPNIQYF. CDR3 coding DNA: TGTGCCAGCAGCTTAGGCGGGGGTCCCCCAAACATTCAGTACTTC.

The chain carries TRBV28 and TRBJ1-5; D is possibly TRBD1 (6 bases). Per the germline V gene, CDR1 is MDHEN and CDR2 is SYDVKM. The V end lost 8 bases, the J end lost 1 base, and 15 bases lay between the germline ends. CDR3 size: 15 residues. The CDR3 sequence is CASFSPGDSNQPQHF. CDR3 sequence (DNA): TGTGCCAGCTTTTCTCCAGGGGACAGCAATCAGCCCCAGCATTTT.

The genes are TRBV14 and TRBJ2-3; 9 nucleotides agree with TRBD2. V lost 3 bases and J lost 4; bases outside the gene matches: 20. CDR3 length: 20 amino acids. CDR1 is SGHDN, CDR2 FVKESK, per germline. The CDR3 DNA reads as TGTGCCAGCAGCCAGGACCTCGGCGGGGGGGATCTGAGGAAGGCAGATACGCAGTATTTT. It codes for CASSQDLGGGDLRKADTQYF.

The chain has TRBV6-6 and TRBJ1-5; 8 bases align to TRBD1. Germline V gene sequence: CDR1 MNHNY, CDR2 SVGAGI (reference sequence). There are 16 residues in the CDR3. V lost 3 bases, J lost 6 bases, and 10 bases stayed unmatched. CDR3 nucleotides: TGTGCCAGCAGTTATGGCCAGGGGGCGAAGAGTCAGCCCCAGCATTTT. Its protein is CASSYGQGAKSQPQHF.

This chain connects TRBV5-4 to TRBJ1-1; D not certain. This CDR3 contains 14 residues. Trimming pared 0 bases from V and 3 bases from J, leaving 9 bases between. Per germline, CDR1 SGHNT and CDR2 YYREEE (reference sequence). DNA for the CDR3: TGTGCCAGCAGCTTGGAAGGAGGGCACACTGAAGCTTTCTTT. Its protein is CASSLEGGHTEAFF.

Note on this clone: The germline gene is not matched at one end of the junction; a read error may be the cause. V gene TRBV6-5 combines with J gene TRBJ1-2, with 8 bases fitting TRBD1. This CDR3 comprises 16 residues. The germline CDR1 and CDR2 sequences are MNHEY and SVGAGI. In DNA form, the CDR3 reads TGTGCCAGCAGTTATCGGGGGACAGGCTTTAACTATGGCTACCCCTTC. It specifies CASSYRGTGFNYGYPF.

This clone was found once. The chain recombines TRBV9 with TRBJ2-7; D may be TRBD1 (5 bases). The CDR3 is 15 residues long. V lost 4 bases and J 0 bases, leaving 14 bases between the germline ends. Germline CDR1 and CDR2: SGDLS and YYNGEE. In nucleotides, the CDR3 is TGTGCCAGCAGCCTCGTTGTGGGGCCCTCCTACGAGCAGTACTTC. Protein product: CASSLVVGPSYEQYF.

The V and J genes are TRBV7-8 and TRBJ1-1; no definite D call. Germline CDR1 SGHVS, CDR2 FQNEAQ. The CDR3 sequence is 12 residues long. V was cut by 3 bases and J by 4 bases, with 6 bases left in between. CDR3 nucleotide sequence: TGTGCCAGCAGCTTGCGGGCCACTGAAGCTTTCTTT. This gives the protein CASSLRATEAFF.

The V call is TRBV27, the J call TRBJ2-5, with D possibly matching TRBD1 (6 bases). The V and J ends lost 5 bases and 4 bases respectively, with 17 bases between them. Germline CDR1 reads MNHEY; CDR2 reads SMNVEV (reference sequence). The CDR3 runs 15 residues. Here the CDR3 DNA reads TGTGCCAGCAGTCCTTTTGGACAGCTACTAGAGACCCAGTACTTC. Translated: CASSPFGQLLETQYF.

The CDR3 coding sequence is TGTGCCAGCAGCTTCGGGAACAGCGACGGAAACACCATATATTTT. It is translated as CASSFGNSDGNTIYF. The genes are TRBV5-4 and TRBJ1-3; D is ambiguous. V gave up 2 bases and J gave up 4 bases, with 13 bases separating them. CDR1 is SGHNT, CDR2 YYREEE, per germline (reference sequence). The CDR3 is 15 amino acids.

The genes are TRBV11-2 and TRBJ1-2; unclear D gene. The germline V gene encodes CDR1 SGHAT and CDR2 FQNNGV. This CDR3 contains 14 residues. Trimming removed 4 bases at V and 5 bases at J, with 14 bases between. The CDR3 DNA sequence: TGTGCCAGCAGCTCCCAAGGCGGGGAATATGGCTACACCTTC. Protein sequence: CASSSQGGEYGYTF.

The gene calls are TRBV13 and TRBJ1-3; weak D call: TRBD1 (6 bases). In germline, CDR1 is PRHDT, CDR2 FYEKMQ (reference sequence). The CDR3 length is 15 residues. The germline V and J ends were trimmed by 3 bases and 0 bases, with 9 bases remaining between them. This CDR3 reads CASSFRGISGNTIYF. CDR3 nucleotides: TGTGCCAGCAGCTTCAGGGGCATCTCTGGAAACACCATATATTTT.

The rearrangement uses TRBV27 and TRBJ1-2; TRBD1 matches at 10 bases. CDR3 size: 18 residues. V lost 4 bases, J lost 2 bases, and 13 bases stayed unmatched. The germline CDR1 and CDR2 sequences are MNHEY and SMNVEV (reference sequence). CDR3 in amino acids: CASSSLRDRGFTNYGYTF. CDR3 bases: TGTGCCAGCAGTTCCCTTCGGGACAGGGGCTTTACCAACTATGGCTACACCTTC.

This rearrangement joins TRBV6-1 to TRBJ2-7, with 7 positions matching TRBD1. J was trimmed by 0 bases and V by 10 bases; bases with no gene match: 12. The length of the CDR3 is 15 residues. Germline V gives CDR1 MNHNS, CDR2 SASEGT. As DNA, the CDR3 is TGTGCCACCCTACGCCGACAGGGCGGCTCCTACGAGCAGTACTTC. Translating gives CATLRRQGGSYEQYF.

The chain carries TRBV14 and TRBJ1-1; a weak D match, TRBD1 (6 bases). Germline CDR1 and CDR2: SGHDN and FVKESK. Trimming shortened V by 4 bases and J by 3 bases, and 27 bases separated the two germline ends. The CDR3 has 19 residues. For the CDR3, the DNA is TGTGCCAGCAGCCCCTTCGGCAGCAGGGGCTCCATGGTGGACACTGAAGCTTTCTTT. It specifies CASSPFGSRGSMVDTEAFF.

This chain uses TRBV7-6 with TRBJ1-1; D is ambiguous. CDR1 is SGHVS and CDR2 is FNYEAQ in the germline V gene. The CDR3 length is 12 residues. V was trimmed by 5 bases and J by 4 bases, leaving 8 bases between them. CDR3 DNA sequence: TGTGCCAGCAGCCAAGGCGGCACTGAAGCTTTCTTT. It translates to CASSQGGTEAFF.

The chain links TRBV27 to TRBJ1-1; possible D gene TRBD1, 5 bases. The ends were cut back, 1 base at V and 1 base at J, with 10 bases in the middle. Germline V gives CDR1 MNHEY, CDR2 SMNVEV (reference sequence). The CDR3 length is 15 residues. The CDR3 nucleotides are TGTGCCAGCAGTTTATACCAGGGCGGGAACACTGAAGCTTTCTTT. This encodes CASSLYQGGNTEAFF.

The chain joins TRBV19 to TRBJ2-7; D is perhaps TRBD1 (6 bases). Germline V gene data show CDR1 as LNHDA and CDR2 as SQIVND (reference sequence). The ends were cut back, 1 base at V and 2 bases at J, with 9 bases in the middle. CDR3 length: 14 amino acids. For the CDR3, the DNA is TGTGCCAGTAGTATAGGACAGGCTCCCTACGAGCAGTACTTC. This encodes CASSIGQAPYEQYF.

There are a few counts of this clone. The chain is built from TRBV2 and TRBJ1-1; TRBD1 aligns across 8 bases. The CDR3 is 14 amino acids. Germline loops: CDR1 SNHLY, CDR2 FYNNEI. The ends lost 6 bases at V and 1 base at J; junction bases unmatched: 4. The CDR3 protein is CASSLDRGNTEAFF. The CDR3 nucleotides read TGTGCCAGCAGCCTCGACAGGGGGAACACTGAAGCTTTCTTT.

This clone showed up just a few times. The chain carries TRBV7-8 and TRBJ2-5; D gene ambiguous. The CDR3 loop spans 15 amino acids. Trimming pared 1 base from V and 5 bases from J, leaving 14 bases between. Germline V gene sequence: CDR1 SGHVS, CDR2 FQNEAQ. The CDR3 spells CASSLGPGVRETQYF. The CDR3 coding sequence is TGTGCCAGCAGCTTAGGGCCCGGAGTACGGGAGACCCAGTACTTC.

The chain links TRBV7-2 to TRBJ2-7; the match to TRBD1 covers 8 bases. Germline values: CDR1 SGHTA, CDR2 FQGNSA. J was trimmed by 3 bases and V by 3 bases; bases with no gene match: 10. This CDR3 is 16 amino acids long. CDR3 nucleotides: TGTGCCAGCAGCTTGGGGGTCGACAGGGGATACTACGAGCAGTACTTC. It encodes CASSLGVDRGYYEQYF.

The chain recombines TRBV30 with TRBJ2-1; 14 bases map to TRBD2. V shed 6 bases and J 8 bases; nucleotides not matched to a gene: 3. The germline V gene encodes CDR1 GTSNPN and CDR2 SVGIG (reference sequence). CDR3 length equals 13 residues. CDR3 amino acids: CACPGLAGDEQFF. CDR3 nucleotide sequence: TGTGCCTGCCCGGGACTAGCGGGAGATGAGCAGTTCTTC.

This clone was detected a few times. J is TRBJ1-1 and V is TRBV6-1; D gene uncertain. V lost 1 base and J 1 base, leaving 7 bases between the germline ends. The germline V gene has CDR1 MNHNS and CDR2 SASEGT. CDR3 length equals 14 residues. The CDR3: CASSEGLENTEAFF. In DNA, the CDR3 is TGTGCCAGCAGTGAAGGGTTAGAGAACACTGAAGCTTTCTTT.